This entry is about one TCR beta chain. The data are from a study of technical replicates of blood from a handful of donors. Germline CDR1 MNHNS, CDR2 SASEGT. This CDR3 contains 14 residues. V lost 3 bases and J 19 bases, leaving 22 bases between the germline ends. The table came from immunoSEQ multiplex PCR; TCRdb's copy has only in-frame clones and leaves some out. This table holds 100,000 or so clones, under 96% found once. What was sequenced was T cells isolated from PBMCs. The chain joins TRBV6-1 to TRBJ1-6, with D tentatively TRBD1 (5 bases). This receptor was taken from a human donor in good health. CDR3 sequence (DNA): TGTGCCAGCAGTGACGGGAGCGGGGCCCCCCTATGGCACTTT. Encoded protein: CASSDGSGAPLWHF.